These T cell receptor beta chains were read from a single sample in a study of cytomegalovirus exposure and HLA in healthy donors. TCRdb's table, derived via immunoSEQ multiplex PCR, lists solely in-frame clones and lacks some. The sample includes 68,000 or so clones, approximately 96% seen only once; the top ten take under 2.5%. Sequencing was done on a sample of PBMCs. These receptors were taken from a man between 18 and 35 years old in good health and CMV-seronegative. Each CDR3 is given with its conserved first and last residue. D genes are given only for firm matches. Size tells how often a clone was seen (once, few, many) or the class of an expanded clone, and some rows leave it out.

TRBJ2-7 | - | TRBV6-6 | - | CAALAGSSYEQYF | TGTGCCGCCCTGGCGGGGAGCTCCTACGAGCAGTACTTC
TRBJ1-4 | - | TRBV4-1 | once | CASSQDEYRVEKLFF | TGCGCCAGCAGCCAAGATGAATACAGGGTTGAAAAACTGTTTTTT
TRBJ2-2 | TRBD1 | TRBV5-4 | - | CASSTDRGENTGELFF | TGTGCCAGCAGCACGGACAGGGGAGAAAACACCGGGGAGCTGTTTTTT
TRBJ1-5 | - | TRBV27 | - | CASRKVGQPQHF | TGTGCCAGCAGAAAAGTGGGCCAGCCCCAGCATTTT
TRBJ2-6 | - | TRBV5-1 | - | CASSLQTGSGANVLTF | TGCGCCAGCAGCCTACAGACAGGCTCTGGGGCCAACGTCCTGACTTTC
TRBJ2-2 | - | TRBV5-6 | - | CASREQVSGELFF | TGTGCCAGCAGGGAACAGGTCAGCGGGGAGCTGTTTTTT
TRBJ1-2 | - | TRBV19 | - | CATIGHTNSYGYTF | TGTGCCACCATTGGACACACAAATTCCTATGGCTACACCTTC
TRBJ1-5 | - | TRBV16 | - | CASNRQSNQPQHF | TGTGCCAGCAATAGACAGAGCAATCAGCCCCAGCATTTT
TRBJ1-5 | TRBD1 | TRBV6-5 | once | CASSRTGRVQPQHF | TGTGCCAGCAGTCGGACAGGGCGAGTTCAGCCCCAGCATTTT
TRBJ2-1 | - | TRBV18 | - | CASSPRQGNEQFF | TGTGCCAGCTCACCAAGGCAGGGAAATGAGCAGTTCTTC
TRBJ2-2 | TRBD1 | TRBV18 | - | CASSPSGQGRTGELFF | TGTGCCAGCTCACCATCCGGACAGGGGCGGACCGGGGAGCTGTTTTTT
TRBJ1-2 | - | TRBV27 | - | CASSLNRAYGYTF | TGTGCCAGCAGTTTAAACAGGGCCTATGGCTACACCTTC
TRBJ1-5 | - | TRBV5-4 | - | CASSFGGTRDQPQHF | TGTGCCAGCAGCTTCGGTGGGACAAGAGATCAGCCCCAGCATTTT
TRBJ1-1 | - | TRBV4-1 | - | CASSQVGGATEAFF | TGCGCCAGCAGCCAAGTTGGGGGGGCCACTGAAGCTTTCTTT
TRBJ2-6 | TRBD1 | TRBV13 | - | CASSGRQGALLSGANVLTF | TGTGCCAGCAGCGGCCGACAGGGGGCGCTTCTCTCTGGGGCCAACGTCCTGACTTTC
TRBJ1-1 | - | TRBV13 | - | CASSLRQVKDTEAFF | TGTGCCAGCAGCCTGCGACAGGTCAAAGACACTGAAGCTTTCTTT
TRBJ1-5 | TRBD1 | TRBV19 | - | CASSISGTGGFNQPQHF | TGTGCCAGTAGTATCTCCGGGACAGGGGGTTTCAATCAGCCCCAGCATTTT
TRBJ1-5 | - | TRBV28 | - | CASSLGGEGNQPQHF | TGTGCCAGCAGTTTAGGTGGCGAGGGCAATCAGCCCCAGCATTTT
TRBJ2-7 | TRBD2 | TRBV5-4 | - | CASSLGGLAGGVYEQYF | TGTGCCAGCAGCTTGGGAGGACTAGCGGGCGGCGTCTACGAGCAGTACTTC
TRBJ2-1 | TRBD2 | TRBV29-1 | once | CSVEGLLAGGPGGNEQFF | TGCAGCGTTGAAGGTTTGCTAGCGGGAGGGCCAGGGGGGAATGAGCAGTTCTTC
TRBJ1-1 | - | TRBV7-3 | - | CARRGRNTEAFF | TGTGCCCGCAGGGGCCGGAACACTGAAGCTTTCTTT
TRBJ2-3 | TRBD1 | TRBV18 | - | CASSPPGQSKNTDTQYF | TGTGCCAGCTCACCTCCGGGACAGTCTAAAAACACAGATACGCAGTATTTT
TRBJ1-5 | - | TRBV27 | - | CASSLYSSNQPQHF | TGTGCCAGCAGTTTATACAGTAGCAATCAGCCCCAGCATTTT
TRBJ1-1 | - | TRBV4-1 | - | CASRNSGTEAFF | TGCGCCAGCAGAAACTCGGGGACTGAAGCTTTCTTT
TRBJ1-1 | TRBD1 | TRBV29-1 | - | CSVENPGQGNTEAFF | TGCAGCGTTGAAAACCCGGGACAGGGTAACACTGAAGCTTTCTTT
TRBJ1-3 | TRBD1 | TRBV28 | once | CASSLTTGTGGNSGNTIYF | TGTGCCAGCAGTTTAACTACTGGGACAGGGGGAAACTCTGGAAACACCATATATTTT
TRBJ2-3 | - | TRBV4-1 | - | CASSQVHGGSSTDTQYF | TGCGCCAGCAGCCAAGTCCACGGCGGTTCTAGCACAGATACGCAGTATTTT
TRBJ2-1 | TRBD2 | TRBV18 | - | CASSPTGGSYNEQFF | TGTGCCAGCTCACCAACGGGAGGGTCCTACAATGAGCAGTTCTTC
TRBJ2-1 | TRBD2 | TRBV4-2 | - | CASSQDETSGYNEQFF | TGTGCCAGCAGCCAAGATGAAACTAGCGGCTACAATGAGCAGTTCTTC
TRBJ1-5 | - | TRBV4-2 | - | CASSQDTPGKQPQHF | TGTGCCAGCAGCCAGGACACCCCAGGGAAACAGCCCCAGCATTTT
TRBJ1-5 | - | TRBV28 | once | CASSHPDRSAVNQPQHF | TGTGCCAGCAGTCATCCAGACAGGTCGGCGGTCAATCAGCCCCAGCATTTT
TRBJ1-1 | TRBD1 | TRBV5-6 | - | CASRFGTGGRTEAFF | TGTGCCAGCAGGTTCGGGACAGGGGGCAGAACTGAAGCTTTCTTT
TRBJ1-6 | - | TRBV28 | once | CASSFRAYNSPLHF | TGTGCCAGCAGTTTCAGGGCGTATAATTCACCCCTCCACTTT
TRBJ1-1 | TRBD1 | TRBV18 | - | CASSPGQAQNTEAFF | TGTGCCAGCTCACCCGGACAGGCTCAGAACACTGAAGCTTTCTTT
TRBJ1-3 | TRBD1 | TRBV6-5 | - | CASSRQGAGNTIYF | TGTGCCAGCAGTCGACAGGGGGCTGGAAACACCATATATTTT
TRBJ2-2 | - | TRBV29-1 | - | CSVAEAADLRRELFF | TGCAGCGTTGCCGAGGCAGCGGACCTGAGACGGGAGCTGTTTTTT
TRBJ1-1 | TRBD1 | TRBV5-4 | - | CASSRQGQVNTEAFF | TGTGCCAGCAGCCGTCAGGGACAGGTGAACACTGAAGCTTTCTTT
TRBJ2-5 | - | TRBV4-2 | - | CASSQGIGQGGETQYF | TGTGCCAGCAGCCAAGGAATAGGGCAGGGGGGAGAGACCCAGTACTTC
TRBJ1-1 | - | TRBV29-1 | - | CSVGAGARDYHTEAFF | TGCAGCGTTGGGGCGGGGGCGCGGGACTACCACACTGAAGCTTTCTTT
TRBJ2-1 | TRBD2 | TRBV4-2 | - | CASSQDTSGRAIFNEQFF | TGTGCCAGCAGCCAAGATACTAGCGGGAGGGCCATCTTCAATGAGCAGTTCTTC